A single sample is the source of the 17 T cell receptor beta chains below, sequenced in a study of a mutant IDH1 vaccine in newly diagnosed glioma. Method: immunoSEQ multiplex PCR; TCRdb's copy keeps in-frame clones and lacks some. The table has roughly 46,000 clones, roughly 85% seen once; the top ten hold 2% to 2.5%. Time point in this sample: baseline, week 1 (first vaccination visit). Treatment reported: pre-vaccination baseline after standard-of-care therapy. This specimen was PBMCs, taken from a glioma patient treated with radiotherapy, temozolomide or both. All receptors derive from a man in his forties with glioma.

This chain uses TRBV7-7 with TRBJ1-4; TRBD1 is a possible D gene (5 bases). Trimming removed 5 bases at V and 0 bases at J, with 7 bases between. The CDR3 sequence is 14 residues long. CDR1 and CDR2 from the germline V gene are SSHAT and FNYEAQ (reference sequence). The chain's CDR3 is CASSQGATNEKLFF. The CDR3 nucleotides read TGTGCCAGCAGCCAGGGAGCAACTAATGAAAAACTGTTTTTT.

The chain uses TRBV7-2 and TRBJ1-2; the D gene is possibly TRBD1 (5 bases). CDR1 and CDR2 from the germline V gene are SGHTA and FQGNSA. The CDR3 runs 13 residues. The V end lost 5 bases, the J end lost 4 bases, and 11 bases lay between the germline ends. CDR3 nucleotide sequence: TGTGCCAGCAGCCGCCGCGGGGGCTATGGCTACACCTTC. It codes for CASSRRGGYGYTF.

The CDR3 region is CASSDSSPGYLTEAFF. CDR3 nucleotides: TGTGCCAGCAGTGACTCGAGTCCGGGCTATTTAACTGAAGCTTTCTTT. This chain joins TRBV6-4 and TRBJ1-1; no clear D gene. This CDR3 contains 16 residues. The germline V gene has CDR1 MRHNA and CDR2 SNTAGT. The V gene lost 0 bases and the J gene lost 5 bases, with 16 bases spanning the gap.

Written as DNA, the CDR3 is TGTGCCAGCAGTGACATAGCGGGAGGCACCTACAATGAGCAGTTCTTC. This translates into CASSDIAGGTYNEQFF. This chain joins TRBV25-1 and TRBJ2-1, with 10 bases matching TRBD2. Per germline, CDR1 MGHDK and CDR2 SYGVNS. V trimming: 3 bases; J trimming: 2 bases; junction bases outside the gene matches: 4. The CDR3 has 16 residues.

The chain joins TRBV6-1 to TRBJ1-4; the D is unclear. Germline lookup yields CDR1 MNHNS and CDR2 SASEGT. CDR3 length: 12 residues. Trimming left V 3 bases short and J 8 bases short, with 7 bases between. The CDR3 bases are TGTGCCAGCAGTGATGTCGGGGAAAAACTGTTTTTT. Protein sequence: CASSDVGEKLFF.

CDR3 nucleotide sequence: TGTGCCAGCAGCGCGAGCAGTAACATGTACAATGAGCAGTTCTTC. It specifies CASSASSNMYNEQFF. The chain combines TRBV9 with TRBJ2-1; the D is unclear. The CDR3 is 15 residues long. The V gene lost 3 bases and the J gene lost 4 bases, with 14 bases spanning the gap. Germline CDR1 SGDLS, CDR2 YYNGEE.

The CDR3 nucleotides are TGTGCCAGCTCACCCGGGACAGCGAATCAGCCCCAGCATTTT. Its translation is CASSPGTANQPQHF. The genes are TRBV18 and TRBJ1-5; 7 bases line up with TRBD1. The germline gives CDR1 KGHSH, CDR2 LQKENI. V lost 3 bases to trimming and J lost 4 bases; unmatched junction nucleotides: 3. The CDR3 loop spans 14 amino acids.

This clone was detected once. The V gene is TRBV7-9, the J gene TRBJ2-7; 10 nucleotides line up with TRBD1. J lost 1 base, V lost 3 bases, and 3 bases had no gene match. The CDR3 runs 15 residues. Germline V gene sequence: CDR1 SEHNR, CDR2 FQNEAQ (reference sequence). This CDR3 is CASSLRTGGSYEQYF. The CDR3 DNA is TGTGCCAGCAGCTTGCGGACAGGGGGATCCTACGAGCAGTACTTC. The full variable domain, with the rest looked up from reference TRBV7-9 and TRBJ2-7, is DTGVSQNPRHKITKRGQNVTFRCDPISEHNRLYWYRQTLGQGPEFLTYFQNEAQLEKSRLLSDRFSAERPKGSFSTLEIQRTEQGDSAMYLCASSLRTGGSYEQYFGPGTRLTVT.

This clone showed up just once. The V call is TRBV6-5, the J call TRBJ2-7; D unclear. The ends were cut back, 2 bases at V and 6 bases at J, with 11 bases in the middle. The CDR3 sequence is 13 residues long. CDR1 is MNHEY, CDR2 SVGAGI, per germline. The CDR3 region is CASSYLGPGEQYF. CDR3 sequence (DNA): TGTGCCAGCAGTTACCTAGGTCCTGGCGAGCAGTACTTC.

The CDR3 DNA reads TGTGCCAGCTCACCGCTCAACCGGACTAGGACTAACTATGGCTACACCTTC. It is translated as CASSPLNRTRTNYGYTF. V and J are TRBV18 and TRBJ1-2; no reliable D call. This CDR3 has 17 residues. Germline loops: CDR1 KGHSH, CDR2 LQKENI. V dropped 3 bases and J dropped 0 bases, with 17 bases sitting between them.

The chain is built from TRBV5-1 and TRBJ2-5; 9 positions agree with TRBD2. The CDR3 has 15 amino acids. CDR1 and CDR2 (germline): SGHRS, YFSETQ. V shed 3 bases, J shed 1 base, and the junction held 4 bases outside the gene matches. The CDR3 nucleotides read TGCGCCAGCAGCTCATTAGCGGGAGCCCAAGAGACCCAGTACTTC. Amino acids: CASSSLAGAQETQYF.

CDR3 amino acids: CAIHDPISGNTIYF. In nucleotides, the CDR3 is TGTGCCATACACGACCCAATCTCTGGAAACACCATATATTTT. The chain employs TRBV6-6 and TRBJ1-3; no firm D call. Germline V gene data show CDR1 as MNHNY and CDR2 as SVGAGI (reference sequence). The CDR3 spans 14 residues. Trimming removed 10 bases from V and 0 bases from J, with 13 bases in between.

The genes are TRBV18 and TRBJ2-7, with no clear D. Trimming stripped 5 bases from V and 2 bases from J, with 10 bases between. The CDR3 extends over 13 amino acids. CDR1 is KGHSH and CDR2 is LQKENI in the germline V gene. The CDR3: CASSLSAPYEQYF. The CDR3 nucleotides read TGTGCCAGCTCATTGTCAGCCCCCTACGAGCAGTACTTC. The full variable domain, its missing parts supplied by reference TRBV18 and TRBJ2-7, is NAGVMQNPRHLVRRRGQEARLRCSPMKGHSHVYWYRQLPEEGLKFMVYLQKENIIDESGMPKERFSAEFPKEGPSILRIQQVVRGDSAAYFCASSLSAPYEQYFGPGTRLTVT.

The J gene is TRBJ2-2, the V gene TRBV28, with no clear D. V was clipped by 3 bases and J by 9 bases, with 5 bases between them. This CDR3 is 11 amino acids long. Germline V lookup: CDR1 MDHEN, CDR2 SYDVKM. The CDR3 reads CASSLGRELFF. The CDR3 coding sequence is TGTGCCAGCAGTTTGGGGAGGGAGCTGTTTTTT.

The V gene is TRBV7-6, the J gene TRBJ2-1; 8 bases map to TRBD1. Germline V gives CDR1 SGHVS, CDR2 FNYEAQ. This CDR3 region has 16 residues. The trim removed 2 bases at V and 2 bases at J, leaving 5 bases unmatched. This chain's CDR3 is CASSLFQGAAYNEQFF. CDR3 bases: TGTGCCAGCAGCTTATTCCAGGGGGCGGCCTACAATGAGCAGTTCTTC.

This rearrangement joins TRBV11-2 to TRBJ2-1; the D is unclear. Trimming stripped 0 bases from V and 1 base from J, with 10 bases between. The germline gives CDR1 SGHAT, CDR2 FQNNGV. The CDR3 contains 16 residues. The CDR3 reads CASSLERRSSYNEQFF. The CDR3, as DNA: TGTGCCAGCAGCTTAGAACGCAGGAGTTCCTACAATGAGCAGTTCTTC.

This rearrangement joins TRBV19 to TRBJ2-3, with D unclear. V dropped 6 bases and J dropped 2 bases, with 9 bases sitting between them. The germline V gene has CDR1 LNHDA and CDR2 SQIVND (reference sequence). The length of the CDR3 is 13 residues. Here the CDR3 DNA reads TGTGCCAGTAGCATCGAGGCCACAGATACGCAGTATTTT. Residues: CASSIEATDTQYF.